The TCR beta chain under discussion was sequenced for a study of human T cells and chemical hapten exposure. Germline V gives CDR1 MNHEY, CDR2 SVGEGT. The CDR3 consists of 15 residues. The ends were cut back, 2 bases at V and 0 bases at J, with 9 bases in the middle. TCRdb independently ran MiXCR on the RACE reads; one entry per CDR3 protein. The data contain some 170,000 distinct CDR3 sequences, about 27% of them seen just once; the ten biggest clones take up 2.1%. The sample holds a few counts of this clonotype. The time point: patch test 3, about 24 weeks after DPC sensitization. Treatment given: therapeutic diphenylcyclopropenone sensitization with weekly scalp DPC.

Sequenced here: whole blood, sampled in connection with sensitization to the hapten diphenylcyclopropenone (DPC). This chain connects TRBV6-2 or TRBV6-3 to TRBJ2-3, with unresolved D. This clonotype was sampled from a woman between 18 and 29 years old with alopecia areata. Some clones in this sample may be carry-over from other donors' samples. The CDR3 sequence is CASSYGRMSTDTQYF. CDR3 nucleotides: TGTGCCAGCAGTTACGGGCGGATGAGCACAGATACGCAGTATTTT.